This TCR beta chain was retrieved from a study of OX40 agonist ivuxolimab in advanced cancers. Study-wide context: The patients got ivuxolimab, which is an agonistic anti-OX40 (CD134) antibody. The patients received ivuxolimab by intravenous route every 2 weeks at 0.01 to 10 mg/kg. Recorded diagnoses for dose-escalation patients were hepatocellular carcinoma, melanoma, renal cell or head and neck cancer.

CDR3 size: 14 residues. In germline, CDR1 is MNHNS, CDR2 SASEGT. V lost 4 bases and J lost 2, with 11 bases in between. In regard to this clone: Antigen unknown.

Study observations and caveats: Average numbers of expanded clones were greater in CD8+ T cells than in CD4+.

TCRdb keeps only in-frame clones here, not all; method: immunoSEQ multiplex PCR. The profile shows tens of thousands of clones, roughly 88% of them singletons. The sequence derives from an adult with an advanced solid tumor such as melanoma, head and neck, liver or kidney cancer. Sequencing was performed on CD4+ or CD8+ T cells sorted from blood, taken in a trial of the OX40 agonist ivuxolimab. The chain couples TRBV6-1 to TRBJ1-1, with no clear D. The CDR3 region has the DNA TGTGCCAGCAGTGGTCGGACGGCAAACACTGAAGCTTTCTTT. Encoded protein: CASSGRTANTEAFF.